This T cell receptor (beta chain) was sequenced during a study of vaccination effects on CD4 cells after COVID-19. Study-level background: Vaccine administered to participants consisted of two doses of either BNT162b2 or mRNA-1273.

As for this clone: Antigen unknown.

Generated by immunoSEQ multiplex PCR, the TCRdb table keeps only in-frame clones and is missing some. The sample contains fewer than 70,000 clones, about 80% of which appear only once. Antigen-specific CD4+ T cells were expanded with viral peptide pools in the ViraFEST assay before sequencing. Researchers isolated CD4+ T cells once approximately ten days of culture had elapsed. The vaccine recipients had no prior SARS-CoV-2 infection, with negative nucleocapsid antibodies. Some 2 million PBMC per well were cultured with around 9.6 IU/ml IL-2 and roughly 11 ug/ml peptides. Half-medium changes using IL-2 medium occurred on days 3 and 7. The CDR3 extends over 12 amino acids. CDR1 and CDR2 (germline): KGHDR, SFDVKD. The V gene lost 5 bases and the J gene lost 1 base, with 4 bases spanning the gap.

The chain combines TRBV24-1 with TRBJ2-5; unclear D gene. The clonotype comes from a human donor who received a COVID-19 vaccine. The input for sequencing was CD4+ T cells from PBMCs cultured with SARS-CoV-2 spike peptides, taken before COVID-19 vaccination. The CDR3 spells CATSAAQETQYF. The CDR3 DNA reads TGTGCCACCAGTGCTGCCCAAGAGACCCAGTACTTC.